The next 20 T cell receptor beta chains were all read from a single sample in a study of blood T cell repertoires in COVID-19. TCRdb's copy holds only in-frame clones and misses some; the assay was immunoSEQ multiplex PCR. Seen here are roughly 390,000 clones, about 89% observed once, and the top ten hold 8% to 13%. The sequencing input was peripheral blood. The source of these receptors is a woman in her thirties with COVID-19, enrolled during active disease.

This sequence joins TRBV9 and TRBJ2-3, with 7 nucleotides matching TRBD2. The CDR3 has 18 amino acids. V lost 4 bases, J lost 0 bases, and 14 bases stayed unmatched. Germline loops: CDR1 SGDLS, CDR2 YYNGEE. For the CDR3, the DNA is TGTGCCAGCAGCTCCACTCACGCTAGCGGATTTAGCACAGATACGCAGTATTTT. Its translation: CASSSTHASGFSTDTQYF.

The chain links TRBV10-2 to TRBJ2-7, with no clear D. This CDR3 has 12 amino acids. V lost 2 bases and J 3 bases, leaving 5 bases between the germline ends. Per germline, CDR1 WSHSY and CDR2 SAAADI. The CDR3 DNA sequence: TGCGCCAGCAGTGAGCTAGACTACGAGCAGTACTTC. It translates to CASSELDYEQYF.

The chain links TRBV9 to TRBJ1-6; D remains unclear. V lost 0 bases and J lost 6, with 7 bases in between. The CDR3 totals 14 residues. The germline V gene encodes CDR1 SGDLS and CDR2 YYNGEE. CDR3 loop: CASSVDEVNSPLHF. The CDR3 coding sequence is TGTGCCAGCAGCGTAGATGAGGTTAATTCACCCCTCCACTTT. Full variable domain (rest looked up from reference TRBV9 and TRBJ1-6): DSGVTQTPKHLITATGQRVTLRCSPRSGDLSVYWYQQSLDQGLQFLIQYYNGEERAKGNILERFSAQQFPDLHSELNLSSLELGDSALYFCASSVDEVNSPLHFGNGTRLTVT.

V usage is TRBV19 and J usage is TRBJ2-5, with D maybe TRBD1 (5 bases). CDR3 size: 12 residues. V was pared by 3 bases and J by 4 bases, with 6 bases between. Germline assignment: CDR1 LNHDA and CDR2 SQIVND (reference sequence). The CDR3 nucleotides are TGTGCCAGTAGTATTAGGGGAGAGACCCAGTACTTC. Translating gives CASSIRGETQYF.

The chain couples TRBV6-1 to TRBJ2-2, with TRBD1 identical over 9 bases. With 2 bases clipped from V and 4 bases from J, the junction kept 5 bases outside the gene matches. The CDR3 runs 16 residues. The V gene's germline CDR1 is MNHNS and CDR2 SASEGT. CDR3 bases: TGTGCCAGCAGTGAATACGGACAGGGGACCACCGGGGAGCTGTTTTTT. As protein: CASSEYGQGTTGELFF.

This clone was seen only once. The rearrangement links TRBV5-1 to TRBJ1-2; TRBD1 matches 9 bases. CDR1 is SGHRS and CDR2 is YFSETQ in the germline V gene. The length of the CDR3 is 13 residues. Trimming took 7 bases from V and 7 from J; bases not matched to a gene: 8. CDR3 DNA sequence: TGCGCCAGCGGGGCACAGGGGGCTGGTGGCTACACCTTC. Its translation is CASGAQGAGGYTF.

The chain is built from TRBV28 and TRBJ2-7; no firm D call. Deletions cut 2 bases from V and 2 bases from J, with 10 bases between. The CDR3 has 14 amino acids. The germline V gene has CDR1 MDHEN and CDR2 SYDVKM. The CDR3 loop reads CASSLRRPPYEQYF. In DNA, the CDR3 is TGTGCCAGCAGTTTACGGCGGCCCCCCTACGAGCAGTACTTC.

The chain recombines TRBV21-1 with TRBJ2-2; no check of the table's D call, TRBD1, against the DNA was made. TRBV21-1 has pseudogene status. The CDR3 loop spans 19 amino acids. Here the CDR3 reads CASSARPGQANGISGELFF. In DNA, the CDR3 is TGTGCCAGCAGCGCCCGCCCTGGACAGGCAAATGGTATCTCCGGGGAGCTGTTTTTT.

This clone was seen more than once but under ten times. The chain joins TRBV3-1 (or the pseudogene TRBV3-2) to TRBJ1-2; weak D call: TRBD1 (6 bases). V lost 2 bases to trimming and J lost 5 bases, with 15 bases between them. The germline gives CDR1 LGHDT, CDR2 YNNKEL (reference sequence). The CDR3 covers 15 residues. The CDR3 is CASSQTQGGHYGYTF. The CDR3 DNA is TGTGCCAGCAGCCAAACTCAAGGGGGTCATTATGGCTACACCTTC.

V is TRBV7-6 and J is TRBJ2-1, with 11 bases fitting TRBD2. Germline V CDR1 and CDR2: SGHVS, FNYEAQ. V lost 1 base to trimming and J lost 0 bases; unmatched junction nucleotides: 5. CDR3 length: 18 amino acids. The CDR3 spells CASSLGTSGSFSYNEQFF. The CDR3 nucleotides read TGTGCCAGCAGCTTAGGTACTAGCGGGAGTTTCTCCTACAATGAGCAGTTCTTC.

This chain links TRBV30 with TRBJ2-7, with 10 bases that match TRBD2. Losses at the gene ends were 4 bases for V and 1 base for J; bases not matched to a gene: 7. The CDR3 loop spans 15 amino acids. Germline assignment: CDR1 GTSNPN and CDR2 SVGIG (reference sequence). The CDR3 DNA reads TGTGCCTGGACCCGGCTAGCGGGAGTTTCCTACGAGCAGTACTTC. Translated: CAWTRLAGVSYEQYF.

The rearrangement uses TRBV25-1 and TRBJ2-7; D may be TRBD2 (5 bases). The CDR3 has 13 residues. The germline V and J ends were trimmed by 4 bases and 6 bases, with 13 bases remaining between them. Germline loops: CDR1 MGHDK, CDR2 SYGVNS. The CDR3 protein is CASSGGSQVEQYF. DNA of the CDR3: TGTGCCAGCAGTGGCGGGTCCCAGGTCGAGCAGTACTTC.

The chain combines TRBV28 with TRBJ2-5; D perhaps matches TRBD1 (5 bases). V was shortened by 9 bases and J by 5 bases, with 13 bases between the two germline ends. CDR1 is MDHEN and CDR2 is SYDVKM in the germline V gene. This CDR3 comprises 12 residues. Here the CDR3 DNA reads TGTGCCAGTCAGGGTTGGTGGGAGACCCAGTACTTC. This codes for CASQGWWETQYF. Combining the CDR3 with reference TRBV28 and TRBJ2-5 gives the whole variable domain DVKVTQSSRYLVKRTGEKVFLECVQDMDHENMFWYRQDPGLGLRLIYFSYDVKMKEKGDIPEGYSVSREKKERFSLILESASTNQTSMYLCASQGWWETQYFGPGTRLLVL.

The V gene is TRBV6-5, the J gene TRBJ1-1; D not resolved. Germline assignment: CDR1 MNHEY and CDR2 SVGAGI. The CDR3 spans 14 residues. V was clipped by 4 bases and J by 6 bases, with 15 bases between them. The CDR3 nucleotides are TGTGCCAGCAGTTTGGCCAAAATTGTCGCTGAAGCTTTCTTT. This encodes CASSLAKIVAEAFF.

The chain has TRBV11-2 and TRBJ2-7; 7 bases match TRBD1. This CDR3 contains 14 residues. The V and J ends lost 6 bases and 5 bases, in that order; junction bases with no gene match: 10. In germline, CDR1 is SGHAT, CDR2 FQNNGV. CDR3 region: CASRRQGPQDEQYF. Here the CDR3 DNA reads TGTGCCAGCAGGCGACAGGGTCCACAGGACGAGCAGTACTTC.

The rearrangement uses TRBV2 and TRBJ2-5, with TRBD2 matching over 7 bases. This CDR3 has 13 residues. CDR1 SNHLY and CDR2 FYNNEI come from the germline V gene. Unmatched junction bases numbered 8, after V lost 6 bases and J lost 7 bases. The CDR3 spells CASSLSWGGTQYF. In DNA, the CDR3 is TGTGCCAGCAGCCTCTCATGGGGGGGGACCCAGTACTTC.

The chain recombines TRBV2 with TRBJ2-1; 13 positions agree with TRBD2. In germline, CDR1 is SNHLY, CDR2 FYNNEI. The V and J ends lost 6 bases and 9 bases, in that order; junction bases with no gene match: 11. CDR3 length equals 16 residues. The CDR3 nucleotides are TGTGCCAGCAGGAAAGCCGGGACTAGCGGGACGGGTGAGCAGTTCTTC. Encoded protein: CASRKAGTSGTGEQFF.

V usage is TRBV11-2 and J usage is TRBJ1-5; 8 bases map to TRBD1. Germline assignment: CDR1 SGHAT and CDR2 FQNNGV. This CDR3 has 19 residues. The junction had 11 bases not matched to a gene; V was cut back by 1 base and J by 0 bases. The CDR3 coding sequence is TGTGCCAGCAGCTTAGTTGACAGGGGTAAGGATCATAGCAATCAGCCCCAGCATTTT. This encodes CASSLVDRGKDHSNQPQHF.

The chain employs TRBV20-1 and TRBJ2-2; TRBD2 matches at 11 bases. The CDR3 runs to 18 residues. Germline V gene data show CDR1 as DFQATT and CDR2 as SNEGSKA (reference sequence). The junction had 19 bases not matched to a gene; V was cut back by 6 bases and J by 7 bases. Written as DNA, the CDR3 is TGCAGTGCCAGTTCCCCGCCGTTACTAGCGGGAGTTTACGGGGAGCTGTTTTTT. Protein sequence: CSASSPPLLAGVYGELFF.

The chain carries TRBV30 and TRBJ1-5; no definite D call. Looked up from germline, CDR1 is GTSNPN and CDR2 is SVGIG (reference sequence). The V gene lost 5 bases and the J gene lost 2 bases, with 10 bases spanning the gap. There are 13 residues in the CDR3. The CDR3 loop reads CAWGERGNQPQHF. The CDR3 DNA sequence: TGTGCCTGGGGGGAGAGGGGCAATCAGCCCCAGCATTTT. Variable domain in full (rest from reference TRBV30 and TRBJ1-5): SQTIHQWPATLVQPVGSPLSLECTVEGTSNPNLYWYRQAAGRGLQLLFYSVGIGQISSEVPQNLSASRPQDRQFILSSKKLLLSDSGFYLCAWGERGNQPQHFGDGTRLSIL.